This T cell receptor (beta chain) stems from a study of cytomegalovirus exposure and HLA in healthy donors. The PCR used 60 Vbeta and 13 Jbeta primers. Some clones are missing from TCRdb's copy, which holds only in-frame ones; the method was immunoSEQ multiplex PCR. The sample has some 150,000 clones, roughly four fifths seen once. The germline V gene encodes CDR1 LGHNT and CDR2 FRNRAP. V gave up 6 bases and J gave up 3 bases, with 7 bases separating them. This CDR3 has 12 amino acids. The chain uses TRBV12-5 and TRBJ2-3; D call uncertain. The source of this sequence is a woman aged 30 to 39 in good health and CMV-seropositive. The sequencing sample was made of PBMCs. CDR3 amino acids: CASGLSTDTQYF. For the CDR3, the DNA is TGTGCTAGTGGCTTGTCTACAGATACGCAGTATTTT. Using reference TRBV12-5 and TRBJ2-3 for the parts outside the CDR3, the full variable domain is DARVTQTPRHKVTEMGQEVTMRCQPILGHNTVFWYRQTMMQGLELLAYFRNRAPLDDSGMPKDRFSAEMPDATLATLKIQPSEPRDSAVYFCASGLSTDTQYFGPGTRLTVL.